Listed here are 28 T cell receptor beta chains from one sample, sequenced in a study of cytomegalovirus exposure and HLA in healthy donors. It was with 60 Vbeta and 13 Jbeta primers that the PCR ran. Here immunoSEQ multiplex PCR was the method, and the copy in TCRdb shows in-frame clones only, minus some. The profile shows around 130,000 clones, 81% of them singletons. Sequencing input: PBMCs. Source of these receptors: a man between 18 and 35 years old in good health and CMV-seronegative.

The J gene is TRBJ2-7, the V gene TRBV7-6; D perhaps matches TRBD1 (5 bases). This CDR3 comprises 14 residues. Germline CDR1 reads SGHVS; CDR2 reads FNYEAQ. With 0 bases removed from V and 6 bases from J, the gap between germline ends came to 12 bases. The CDR3 loop is CASSLAPRQFEQYF. As DNA, the CDR3 is TGTGCCAGCAGCTTAGCCCCAAGACAGTTCGAGCAGTACTTC.

The chain employs TRBV5-1 and TRBJ1-6, with a weak D call TRBD1 (5 bases). Germline-derived CDR1 and CDR2 are SGHRS and YFSETQ. The CDR3 contains 15 residues. V shed 5 bases and J shed 9 bases, with 18 bases lying between them. The CDR3 loop is CASSSTGGDGSPLHF. The CDR3 nucleotides are TGCGCCAGCAGTTCCACGGGAGGGGATGGTTCACCCCTCCACTTT. The whole variable domain, filled in from reference TRBV5-1 and TRBJ1-6, reads KAGVTQTPRYLIKTRGQQVTLSCSPISGHRSVSWYQQTPGQGLQFLFEYFSETQRNKGNFPGRFSGRQFSNSRSEMNVSTLELGDSALYLCASSSTGGDGSPLHFGNGTRLTVT.

The J gene is TRBJ1-1, the V gene TRBV18; 12 bases agree with TRBD1. Losses at the gene ends were 3 bases for V and 5 bases for J; bases not matched to a gene: 7. The CDR3 totals 16 residues. Germline V gene data show CDR1 as KGHSH and CDR2 as LQKENI. CDR3 residues: CASSPVGTGGLTEAFF. The CDR3, as DNA: TGTGCCAGCTCACCTGTCGGGACAGGGGGCCTTACTGAAGCTTTCTTT. Complete variable domain (other parts from reference TRBV18 and TRBJ1-1): NAGVMQNPRHLVRRRGQEARLRCSPMKGHSHVYWYRQLPEEGLKFMVYLQKENIIDESGMPKERFSAEFPKEGPSILRIQQVVRGDSAAYFCASSPVGTGGLTEAFFGQGTRLTVV.

The chain couples TRBV30 to TRBJ2-1, with 7 bases aligning to TRBD1. The V and J ends lost 4 bases and 8 bases, in that order; junction bases with no gene match: 20. The CDR3 sequence is 17 residues long. Germline loops: CDR1 GTSNPN, CDR2 SVGIG (reference sequence). CDR3 in amino acids: CAWKPFPLGQTIHEQFF. Written as DNA, the CDR3 is TGTGCCTGGAAACCCTTCCCCCTGGGACAGACTATCCATGAGCAGTTCTTC.

This clone occurred once. The chain employs TRBV5-1 and TRBJ2-7; 7 nucleotides agree with TRBD1. V shed 0 bases, J shed 4 bases, and the junction held 4 bases outside the gene matches. The CDR3 runs 14 residues. Per germline, CDR1 SGHRS and CDR2 YFSETQ. The CDR3 nucleotides read TGCGCCAGCAGCTTGGGACAGGGAAGATACGAGCAGTACTTC. Translating gives CASSLGQGRYEQYF.

The CDR3 region has the DNA TGTGCCAGCAGCGTCGCGGGACAGAGCTACGAGCAGTACTTC. This translates into CASSVAGQSYEQYF. The chain recombines TRBV2 with TRBJ2-7; D perhaps matches TRBD1 (7 bases). The length of the CDR3 is 14 residues. CDR1 is SNHLY and CDR2 is FYNNEI in the germline V gene. Trimming pared 6 bases from V and 3 bases from J, leaving 15 bases between.

The chain couples TRBV30 to TRBJ1-2, with D maybe TRBD1 (5 bases). V lost 8 bases and J 6 bases, leaving 19 bases between the germline ends. The CDR3 is made up of 13 amino acids. Per germline, CDR1 GTSNPN and CDR2 SVGIG (reference sequence). The DNA of the CDR3 is TGTGCCCATCTTCTGGGGCAGCCGGATGGCTACACCTTC. Amino acid sequence: CAHLLGQPDGYTF.

This clone has just a few counts. This chain connects TRBV30 to TRBJ1-5; D is ambiguous. Trimming pared 0 bases from V and 3 bases from J, leaving 9 bases between. This CDR3 comprises 14 residues. Germline V gene sequence: CDR1 GTSNPN, CDR2 SVGIG (reference sequence). The CDR3 nucleotides read TGTGCCTGGAGTGTAGTGCAGGCCAATCAGCCCCAGCATTTT. This translates into CAWSVVQANQPQHF.

The rearrangement joins TRBV15 to TRBJ2-4; a weak D match, TRBD1 (7 bases). Germline V gene data show CDR1 as LNHNV and CDR2 as YYDKDF (reference sequence). V was trimmed by 5 bases and J by 3 bases, leaving 17 bases between them. CDR3 length: 16 amino acids. The CDR3 loop is CATSSSTGRIKNIQYF. As DNA, the CDR3 is TGTGCCACCAGCTCCTCGACAGGGAGGATCAAAAACATTCAGTACTTC.

The chain uses TRBV25-1 and TRBJ1-2; TRBD1 matches at 8 bases. Trimming removed 2 bases from V and 7 bases from J; junction bases left unmatched: 6. CDR1 is MGHDK and CDR2 is SYGVNS in the germline V gene. The CDR3 has 14 amino acids. The CDR3 is CASSERQGRGGYTF. CDR3 nucleotide sequence: TGTGCCAGCAGTGAAAGACAGGGGAGAGGTGGCTACACCTTC.

This clone has just one count. V usage is TRBV7-8 and J usage is TRBJ1-6, with no clear D. This CDR3 is 15 amino acids long. Germline values: CDR1 SGHVS, CDR2 FQNEAQ. The germline V and J ends were trimmed by 0 bases and 16 bases, with 19 bases remaining between them. As DNA, the CDR3 is TGTGCCAGCAGCTTAGCCGCGGGTCGGTGGGCGTGGCTCCACTTT. It encodes CASSLAAGRWAWLHF.

The chain couples TRBV18 to TRBJ1-1; tentative D call: TRBD1 (5 bases). The germline CDR1 and CDR2 sequences are KGHSH and LQKENI. The CDR3 length is 14 residues. V gave up 3 bases and J gave up 0 bases, with 8 bases separating them. CDR3 sequence reads: CASSPGLLNTEAFF. CDR3 bases: TGTGCCAGCTCACCGGGACTTTTGAACACTGAAGCTTTCTTT.

The chain employs TRBV27 and TRBJ2-1, with 13 bases aligning to TRBD2. Germline values: CDR1 MNHEY, CDR2 SMNVEV (reference sequence). V shed 5 bases, J shed 8 bases, and the junction held 15 bases outside the gene matches. The CDR3 totals 18 residues. CDR3 protein: CASSPKLLAGGQIYEQFF. CDR3 nucleotides: TGTGCCAGCAGTCCGAAATTACTAGCGGGGGGGCAGATCTATGAGCAGTTCTTC.

This clone has just a few counts. J is TRBJ1-5 and V is TRBV30; D unclear. V was cut by 0 bases and J by 3 bases, with 6 bases left in between. The V gene's germline CDR1 is GTSNPN and CDR2 SVGIG (reference sequence). This CDR3 is built from 13 residues. The CDR3, as DNA: TGTGCCTGGAGTGTCCAAATCAATCAGCCCCAGCATTTT. This codes for CAWSVQINQPQHF.

V gene TRBV2 combines with J gene TRBJ2-5, with 8 bases that match TRBD2. Germline loops: CDR1 SNHLY, CDR2 FYNNEI. V lost 5 bases and J lost 5; bases outside the gene matches: 4. The CDR3 spans 13 residues. CDR3 region: CASSRPSGETQYF. The CDR3, as DNA: TGTGCCAGCAGTCGCCCTAGCGGGGAGACCCAGTACTTC.

V usage is TRBV9 and J usage is TRBJ1-5, with a tentative D call TRBD1 (6 bases). Germline CDR1 and CDR2: SGDLS and YYNGEE. The CDR3 is made up of 15 amino acids. Trimming pared 4 bases from V and 4 bases from J, leaving 15 bases between. The CDR3 DNA sequence: TGTGCCAGCAGCAGCTCCGGGACACCTAATCAGCCCCAGCATTTT. Amino acids: CASSSSGTPNQPQHF.

The V and J genes are TRBV28 and TRBJ2-6; possible D gene TRBD1, 6 bases. The germline gives CDR1 MDHEN, CDR2 SYDVKM. The CDR3 consists of 17 residues. Between the trimmed V and J ends, which lost 3 bases and 0 bases, there was a span of 12 bases. CDR3 region: CASSLLGHSSGANVLTF. As DNA, the CDR3 is TGTGCCAGCAGTTTGTTGGGACATAGCTCTGGGGCCAACGTCCTGACTTTC.

This clone occurred a few times. This rearrangement joins TRBV7-9 to TRBJ2-3, with TRBD2 matching 9 bases. Germline CDR1 and CDR2: SEHNR and FQNEAQ (reference sequence). The CDR3 has 15 residues. The V and J ends lost 5 bases and 6 bases, in that order; junction bases with no gene match: 9. The CDR3 DNA follows: TGTGCCAGCAGCCCTGATGCACTAGCGGGCGATACGCAGTATTTT. Its protein is CASSPDALAGDTQYF. The whole variable domain, remainder taken from reference TRBV7-9 and TRBJ2-3, is DTGVSQNPRHKITKRGQNVTFRCDPISEHNRLYWYRQTLGQGPEFLTYFQNEAQLEKSRLLSDRFSAERPKGSFSTLEIQRTEQGDSAMYLCASSPDALAGDTQYFGPGTRLTVL.

V is TRBV28 and J is TRBJ2-5; 12 nucleotides align to TRBD2. V shed 6 bases, J shed 4 bases, and the junction held 18 bases outside the gene matches. Germline V gene data show CDR1 as MDHEN and CDR2 as SYDVKM. This CDR3 spans 19 amino acids. CDR3 protein: CASRDLNASGGVSRETQYF. As DNA, the CDR3 is TGTGCCAGCAGGGACCTTAACGCTAGCGGGGGGGTTTCTCGAGAGACCCAGTACTTC.

The chain carries TRBV9 and TRBJ2-7, with D maybe TRBD1 (6 bases). The CDR3 spans 14 residues. Per the germline V gene, CDR1 is SGDLS and CDR2 is YYNGEE. The V end lost 3 bases, the J end lost 1 base, and 11 bases lay between the germline ends. The CDR3 DNA sequence: TGTGCCAGCAGCGGCAGGGGTAATTCCTACGAGCAGTACTTC. It yields the protein CASSGRGNSYEQYF.

The chain is built from TRBV9 and TRBJ1-3; perhaps TRBD1 as D (6 bases). This CDR3 has 15 amino acids. The V gene's germline CDR1 is SGDLS and CDR2 YYNGEE. V was shortened by 0 bases and J by 4 bases, with 11 bases between the two germline ends. The CDR3 nucleotides are TGTGCCAGCAGCGTAGCGGACAGCAGGGGAAACACCATATATTTT. This translates into CASSVADSRGNTIYF.

This chain joins TRBV27 and TRBJ1-2, with TRBD1 matching over 7 bases. Germline V gene sequence: CDR1 MNHEY, CDR2 SMNVEV (reference sequence). This CDR3 comprises 14 residues. The V segment lost 2 bases and the J segment 6 bases; nucleotides outside the gene matches: 6. The DNA of the CDR3 is TGTGCCAGCAGTTTAAGAGGGGGCGCAAATGGCTACACCTTC. Residues: CASSLRGGANGYTF.

Comment on this clone: The germline gene is not matched at one end of the junction; a read error may be the cause. J is TRBJ2-3 and V is TRBV2, with 9 bases lining up with TRBD2. This CDR3 spans 14 amino acids. Germline CDR1 and CDR2: SNHLY and FYNNEI. As DNA, the CDR3 is TGTGCCAGCGCTGTGGGGACTAGCATAGATACGCAGTATTTT. Translating it yields CASAVGTSIDTQYF.

This clone was picked up a small number of times. The chain couples TRBV28 to TRBJ2-7, with D perhaps matching TRBD2 (6 bases). This CDR3 comprises 16 residues. Trimming took 5 bases from V and 1 from J, leaving 18 bases between them. Germline values: CDR1 MDHEN, CDR2 SYDVKM. DNA of the CDR3: TGTGCCAGCAGTCCCACCGTGGGACTCCCGTCCTACGAGCAGTACTTC. Translation gives CASSPTVGLPSYEQYF.

The rearrangement uses TRBV19 and TRBJ1-4; D may be TRBD1 (6 bases). V dropped 3 bases and J dropped 6 bases, with 11 bases sitting between them. Germline values: CDR1 LNHDA, CDR2 SQIVND (reference sequence). CDR3 size: 14 residues. CDR3 protein: CASSIPGVDEKLFF. The CDR3 region has the DNA TGTGCCAGTAGTATCCCAGGGGTGGATGAAAAACTGTTTTTT. Full variable domain (outside the CDR3, taken from reference TRBV19 and TRBJ1-4): DGGITQSPKYLFRKEGQNVTLSCEQNLNHDAMYWYRQDPGQGLRLIYYSQIVNDFQKGDIAEGYSVSREKKESFPLTVTSAQKNPTAFYLCASSIPGVDEKLFFGSGTQLSVL.

This rearrangement joins TRBV5-1 to TRBJ1-1; TRBD1 matches at 7 bases. J lost 4 bases, V lost 4 bases, and 7 bases had no gene match. In germline, CDR1 is SGHRS, CDR2 YFSETQ. CDR3 length: 14 residues. The chain's CDR3 is CASSAQGSRTEAFF. CDR3 nucleotide sequence: TGCGCCAGCAGCGCACAGGGGTCGCGCACTGAAGCTTTCTTT.

The rearrangement links TRBV9 to TRBJ2-2, with TRBD2 matching over 8 bases. In germline, CDR1 is SGDLS, CDR2 YYNGEE. The J segment lost 6 bases and the V segment lost 5 bases, leaving 3 bases of the junction unmatched. CDR3 length equals 13 residues. The CDR3 loop is CASRAGGAGELFF. The CDR3 DNA reads TGTGCCAGCAGAGCCGGGGGGGCCGGGGAGCTGTTTTTT.

The chain is built from TRBV18 and TRBJ1-5; D not certain. The CDR3 is 13 amino acids. Germline V CDR1 and CDR2: KGHSH, LQKENI. The V and J ends lost 5 bases and 5 bases respectively, with 10 bases between them. CDR3 sequence: CASSFDTDQPQHF. CDR3 in DNA: TGTGCCAGCTCATTCGACACAGATCAGCCCCAGCATTTT.